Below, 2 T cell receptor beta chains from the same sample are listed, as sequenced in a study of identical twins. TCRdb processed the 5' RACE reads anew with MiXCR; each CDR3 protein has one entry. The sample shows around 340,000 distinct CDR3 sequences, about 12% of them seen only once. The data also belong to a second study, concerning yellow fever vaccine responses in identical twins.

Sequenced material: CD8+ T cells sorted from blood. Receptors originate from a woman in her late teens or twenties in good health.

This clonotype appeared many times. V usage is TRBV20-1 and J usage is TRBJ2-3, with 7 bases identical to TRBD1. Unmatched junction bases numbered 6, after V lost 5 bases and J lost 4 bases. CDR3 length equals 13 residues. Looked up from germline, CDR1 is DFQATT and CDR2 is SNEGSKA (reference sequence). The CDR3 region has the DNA TGCAGTGCTCAGGGGGATAGTCCAGATACGCAGTATTTT. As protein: CSAQGDSPDTQYF.

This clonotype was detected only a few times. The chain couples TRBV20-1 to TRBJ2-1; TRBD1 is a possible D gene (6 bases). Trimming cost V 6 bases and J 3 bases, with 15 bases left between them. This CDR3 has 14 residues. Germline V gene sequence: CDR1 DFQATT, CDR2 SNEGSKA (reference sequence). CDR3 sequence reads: CSAKTAGDYNEQFF. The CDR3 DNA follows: TGCAGTGCAAAGACGGCAGGGGACTACAATGAGCAGTTCTTC.